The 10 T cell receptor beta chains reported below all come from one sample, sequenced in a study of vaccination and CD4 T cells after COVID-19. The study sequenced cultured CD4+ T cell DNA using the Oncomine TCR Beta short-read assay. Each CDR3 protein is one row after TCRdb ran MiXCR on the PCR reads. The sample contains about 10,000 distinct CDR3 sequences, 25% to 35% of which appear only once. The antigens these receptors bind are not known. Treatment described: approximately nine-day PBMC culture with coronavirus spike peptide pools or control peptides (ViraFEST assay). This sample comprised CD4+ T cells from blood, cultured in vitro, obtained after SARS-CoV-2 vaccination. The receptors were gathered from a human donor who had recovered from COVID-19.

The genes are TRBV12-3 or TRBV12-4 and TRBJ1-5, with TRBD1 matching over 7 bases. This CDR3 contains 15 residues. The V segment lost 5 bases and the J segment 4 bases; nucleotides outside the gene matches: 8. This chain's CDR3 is CASSEGGTANQPQHF. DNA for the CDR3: TGTGCCAGCAGTGAGGGGGGGACAGCAAATCAGCCCCAGCATTTT.

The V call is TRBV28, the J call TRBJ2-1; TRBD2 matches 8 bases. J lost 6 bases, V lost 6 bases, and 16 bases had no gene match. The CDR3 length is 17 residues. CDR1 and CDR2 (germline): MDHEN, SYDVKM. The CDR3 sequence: CASREGSGNELGNEQFF. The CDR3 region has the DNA TGTGCCAGCAGGGAAGGTAGCGGGAATGAATTGGGCAATGAGCAGTTCTTC.

The CDR3 is CASSQEGGQSLYGYTF. The CDR3 DNA sequence: TGTGCCAGCAGCCAAGAAGGAGGGCAGAGCCTCTATGGCTACACCTTC. The chain joins TRBV4-2 to TRBJ1-2; D ambiguous. CDR1 and CDR2 (germline): LGHNA, YNFKEQ. The V end lost 0 bases, the J end lost 4 bases, and 15 bases lay between the germline ends. The length of the CDR3 is 16 residues.

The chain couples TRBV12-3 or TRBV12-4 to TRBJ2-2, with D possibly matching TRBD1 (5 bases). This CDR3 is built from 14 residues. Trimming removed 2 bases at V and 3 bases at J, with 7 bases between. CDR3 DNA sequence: TGTGCCAGCAGTTTAAGGGGCTACACCGGGGAGCTGTTTTTT. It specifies CASSLRGYTGELFF.

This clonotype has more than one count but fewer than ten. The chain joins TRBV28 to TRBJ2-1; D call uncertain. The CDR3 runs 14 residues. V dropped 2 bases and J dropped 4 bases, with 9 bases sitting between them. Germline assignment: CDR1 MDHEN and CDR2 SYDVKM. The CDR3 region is CASSLRQPYNEQFF. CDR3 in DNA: TGTGCCAGCAGTTTAAGGCAGCCATACAATGAGCAGTTCTTC. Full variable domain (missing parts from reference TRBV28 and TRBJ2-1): DVKVTQSSRYLVKRTGEKVFLECVQDMDHENMFWYRQDPGLGLRLIYFSYDVKMKEKGDIPEGYSVSREKKERFSLILESASTNQTSMYLCASSLRQPYNEQFFGPGTRLTVL.

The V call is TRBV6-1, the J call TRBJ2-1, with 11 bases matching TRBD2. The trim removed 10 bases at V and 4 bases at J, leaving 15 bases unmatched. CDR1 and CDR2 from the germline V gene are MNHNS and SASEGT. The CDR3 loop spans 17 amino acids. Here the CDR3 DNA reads TGTGCCACCAGGGGACTAGCGGCCGGTCGAACTTACAATGAGCAGTTCTTC. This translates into CATRGLAAGRTYNEQFF.

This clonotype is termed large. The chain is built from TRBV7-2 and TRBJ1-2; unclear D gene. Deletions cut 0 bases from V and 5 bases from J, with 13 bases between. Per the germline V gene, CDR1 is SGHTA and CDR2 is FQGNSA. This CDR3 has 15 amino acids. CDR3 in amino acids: CASSLAVGLGYGYTF. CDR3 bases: TGTGCCAGCAGCTTAGCAGTGGGGTTAGGGTATGGCTACACCTTC. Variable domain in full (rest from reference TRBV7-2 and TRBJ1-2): GAGVSQSPSNKVTEKGKDVELRCDPISGHTALYWYRQSLGQGLEFLIYFQGNSAPDKSGLPSDRFSAERTGGSVSTLTIQRTQQEDSAVYLCASSLAVGLGYGYTFGSGTRLTVV.

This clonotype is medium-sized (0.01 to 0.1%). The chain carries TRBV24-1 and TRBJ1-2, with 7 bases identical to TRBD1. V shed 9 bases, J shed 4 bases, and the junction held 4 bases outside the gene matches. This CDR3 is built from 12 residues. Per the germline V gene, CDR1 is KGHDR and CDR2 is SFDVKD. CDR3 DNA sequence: TGTGCCACCTCCGACAGGGTCTATGGCTACACCTTC. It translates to CATSDRVYGYTF.

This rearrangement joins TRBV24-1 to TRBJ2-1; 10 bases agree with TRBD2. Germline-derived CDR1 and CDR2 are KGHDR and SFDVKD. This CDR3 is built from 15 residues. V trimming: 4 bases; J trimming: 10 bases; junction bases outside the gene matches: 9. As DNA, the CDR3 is TGTGCCACCAGTGACAACGTAGCGGGAGGAGACGAGCAGTTCTTC. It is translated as CATSDNVAGGDEQFF.

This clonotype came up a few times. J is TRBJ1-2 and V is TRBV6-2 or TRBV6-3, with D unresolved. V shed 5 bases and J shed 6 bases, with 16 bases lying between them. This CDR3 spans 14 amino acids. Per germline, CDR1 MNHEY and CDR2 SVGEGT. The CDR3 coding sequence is TGTGCCAGCAGTCGAACAGCGGAGGCGCATGGCTACACCTTC. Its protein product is CASSRTAEAHGYTF.